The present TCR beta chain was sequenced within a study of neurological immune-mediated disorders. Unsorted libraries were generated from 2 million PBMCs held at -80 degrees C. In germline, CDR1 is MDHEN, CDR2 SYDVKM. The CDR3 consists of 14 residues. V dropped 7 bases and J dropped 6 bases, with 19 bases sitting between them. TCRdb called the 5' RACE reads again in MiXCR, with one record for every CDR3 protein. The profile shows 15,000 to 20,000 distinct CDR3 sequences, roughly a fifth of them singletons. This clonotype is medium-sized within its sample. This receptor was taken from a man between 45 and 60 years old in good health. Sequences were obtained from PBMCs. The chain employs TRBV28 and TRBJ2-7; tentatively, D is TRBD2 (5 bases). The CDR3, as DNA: TGTGCCAGCACCTCAACGGTTCCCGGGATCGAGCAGTACTTC. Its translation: CASTSTVPGIEQYF.